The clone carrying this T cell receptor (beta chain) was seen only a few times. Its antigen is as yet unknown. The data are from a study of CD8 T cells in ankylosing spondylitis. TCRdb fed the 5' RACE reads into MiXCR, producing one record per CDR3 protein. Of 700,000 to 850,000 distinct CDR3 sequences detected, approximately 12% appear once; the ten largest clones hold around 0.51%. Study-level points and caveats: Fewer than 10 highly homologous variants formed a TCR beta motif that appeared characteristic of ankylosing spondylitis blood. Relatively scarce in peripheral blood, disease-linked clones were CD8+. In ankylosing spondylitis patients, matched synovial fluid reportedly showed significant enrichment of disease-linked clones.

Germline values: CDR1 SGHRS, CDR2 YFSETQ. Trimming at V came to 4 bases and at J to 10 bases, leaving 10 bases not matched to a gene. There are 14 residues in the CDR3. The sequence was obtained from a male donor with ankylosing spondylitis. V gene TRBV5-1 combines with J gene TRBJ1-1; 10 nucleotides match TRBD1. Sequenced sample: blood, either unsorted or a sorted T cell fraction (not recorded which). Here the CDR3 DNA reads TGCGCCAGCAGCCCGGGACAGGGGCCCACGGGAGCTTTCTTT. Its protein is CASSPGQGPTGAFF.